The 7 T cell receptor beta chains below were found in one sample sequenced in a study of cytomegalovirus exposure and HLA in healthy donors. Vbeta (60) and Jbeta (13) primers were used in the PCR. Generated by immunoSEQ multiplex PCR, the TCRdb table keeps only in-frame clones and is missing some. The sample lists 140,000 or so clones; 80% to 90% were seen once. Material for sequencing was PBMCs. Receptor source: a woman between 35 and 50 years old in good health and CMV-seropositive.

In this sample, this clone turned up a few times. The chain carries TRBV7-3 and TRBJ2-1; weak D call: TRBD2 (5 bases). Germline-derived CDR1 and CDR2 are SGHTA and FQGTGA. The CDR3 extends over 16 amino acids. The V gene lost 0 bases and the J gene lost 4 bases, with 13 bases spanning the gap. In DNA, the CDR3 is TGTGCCAGCAGCTTAACGGACCCTAGCCCATACAATGAGCAGTTCTTC. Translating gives CASSLTDPSPYNEQFF.

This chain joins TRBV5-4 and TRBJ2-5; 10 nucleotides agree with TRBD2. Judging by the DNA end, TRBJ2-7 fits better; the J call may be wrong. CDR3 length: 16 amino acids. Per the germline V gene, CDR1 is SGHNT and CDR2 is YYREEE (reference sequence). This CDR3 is CASSPGGASGSYEQYF. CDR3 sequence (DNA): TGTGCCAGCAGCCCAGGTGGGGCTAGCGGGAGCTACGAGCAGTACTTC.

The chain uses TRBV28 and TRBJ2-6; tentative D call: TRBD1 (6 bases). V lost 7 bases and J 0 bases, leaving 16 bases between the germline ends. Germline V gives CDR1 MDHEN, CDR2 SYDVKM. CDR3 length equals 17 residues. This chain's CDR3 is CASTSWTASSGANVLTF. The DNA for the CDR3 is TGTGCCAGCACCTCCTGGACAGCTAGCTCTGGGGCCAACGTCCTGACTTTC.

The CDR3 here is CASSQDDEAFF. The CDR3 DNA follows: TGCGCCAGCAGCCAGGATGACGAAGCTTTCTTT. The J gene is TRBJ1-1, the V gene TRBV5-1; no clear D gene. There are 11 residues in the CDR3. The germline V gene has CDR1 SGHRS and CDR2 YFSETQ. V dropped 4 bases and J dropped 8 bases, with 9 bases sitting between them.

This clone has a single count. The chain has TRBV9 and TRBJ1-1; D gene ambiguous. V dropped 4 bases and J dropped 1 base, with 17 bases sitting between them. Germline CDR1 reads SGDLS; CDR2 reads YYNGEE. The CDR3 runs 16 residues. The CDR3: CASSPRLGQTNTEAFF. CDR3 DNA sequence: TGTGCCAGCAGCCCACGGCTAGGCCAGACGAACACTGAAGCTTTCTTT.

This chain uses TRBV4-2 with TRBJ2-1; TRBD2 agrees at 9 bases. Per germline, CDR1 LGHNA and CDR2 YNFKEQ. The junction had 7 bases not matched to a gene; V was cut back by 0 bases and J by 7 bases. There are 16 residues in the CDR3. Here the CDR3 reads CASSQEGLAGKNEQFF. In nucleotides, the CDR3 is TGTGCCAGCAGCCAAGAAGGGCTAGCGGGGAAGAATGAGCAGTTCTTC.

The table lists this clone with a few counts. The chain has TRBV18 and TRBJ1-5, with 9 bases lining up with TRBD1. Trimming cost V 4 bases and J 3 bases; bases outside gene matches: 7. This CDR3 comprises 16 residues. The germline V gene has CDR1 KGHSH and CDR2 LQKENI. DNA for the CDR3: TGTGCCAGCTCACAGGGGACAGGGAGGCCCAATCAGCCCCAGCATTTT. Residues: CASSQGTGRPNQPQHF.